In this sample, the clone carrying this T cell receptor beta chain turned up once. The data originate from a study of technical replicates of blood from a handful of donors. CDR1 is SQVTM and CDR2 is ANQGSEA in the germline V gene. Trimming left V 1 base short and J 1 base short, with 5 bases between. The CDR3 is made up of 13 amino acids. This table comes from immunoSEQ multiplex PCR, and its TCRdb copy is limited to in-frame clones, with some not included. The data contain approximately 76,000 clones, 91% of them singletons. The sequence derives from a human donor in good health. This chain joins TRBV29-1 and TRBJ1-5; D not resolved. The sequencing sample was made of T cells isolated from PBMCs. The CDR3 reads CSVEVQSNQPQHF. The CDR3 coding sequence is TGCAGCGTTGAAGTCCAGAGCAATCAGCCCCAGCATTTT.